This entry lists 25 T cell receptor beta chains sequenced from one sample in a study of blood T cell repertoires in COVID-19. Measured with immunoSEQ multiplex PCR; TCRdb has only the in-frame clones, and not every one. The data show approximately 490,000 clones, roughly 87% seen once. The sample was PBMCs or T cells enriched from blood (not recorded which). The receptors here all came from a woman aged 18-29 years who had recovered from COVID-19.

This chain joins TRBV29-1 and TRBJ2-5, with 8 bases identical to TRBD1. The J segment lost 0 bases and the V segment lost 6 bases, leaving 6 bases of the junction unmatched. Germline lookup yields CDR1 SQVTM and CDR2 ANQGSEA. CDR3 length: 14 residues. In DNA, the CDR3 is TGCAGCGTAGGGACAGGAGAGTACCAAGAGACCCAGTACTTC. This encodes CSVGTGEYQETQYF.

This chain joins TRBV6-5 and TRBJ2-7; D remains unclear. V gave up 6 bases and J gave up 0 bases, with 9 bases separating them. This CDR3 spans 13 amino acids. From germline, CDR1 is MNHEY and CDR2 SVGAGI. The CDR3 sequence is CASRRSISYEQYF. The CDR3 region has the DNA TGTGCCAGCAGGAGGTCAATCTCCTACGAGCAGTACTTC.

The CDR3 is CASSPSYVSTSDTQYF. The CDR3 DNA follows: TGTGCCAGCAGCCCGTCCTATGTCTCTACTTCAGATACGCAGTATTTT. The chain couples TRBV7-2 to TRBJ2-3; D uncertain. The germline V gene has CDR1 SGHTA and CDR2 FQGNSA. The ends were cut back, 5 bases at V and 4 bases at J, with 19 bases in the middle. This CDR3 has 16 amino acids.

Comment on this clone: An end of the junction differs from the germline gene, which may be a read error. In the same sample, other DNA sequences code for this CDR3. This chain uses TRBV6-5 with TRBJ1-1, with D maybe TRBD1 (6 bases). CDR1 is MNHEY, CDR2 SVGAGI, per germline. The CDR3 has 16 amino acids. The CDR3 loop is CASSYSPGRRGTEAFF. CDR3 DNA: TGTGCCAGTAGTTACTCGCCGGGCCGAAGGGGGACTGAAGCTTTCTTT.

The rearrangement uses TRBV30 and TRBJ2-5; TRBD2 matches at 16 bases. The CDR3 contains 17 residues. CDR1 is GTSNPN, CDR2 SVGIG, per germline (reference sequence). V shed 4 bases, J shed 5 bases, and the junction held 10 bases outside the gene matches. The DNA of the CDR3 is TGTGCCTGGACTCCGGGACTAGCGGGGGGGCCAGGGGAGACCCAGTACTTC. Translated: CAWTPGLAGGPGETQYF.

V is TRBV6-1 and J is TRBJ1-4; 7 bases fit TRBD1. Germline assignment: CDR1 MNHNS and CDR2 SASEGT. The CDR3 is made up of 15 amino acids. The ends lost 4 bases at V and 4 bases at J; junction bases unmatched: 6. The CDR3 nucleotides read TGTGCCAGCAGTGCCGGACAGGCCGGTAATGAAAAACTGTTTTTT. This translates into CASSAGQAGNEKLFF.

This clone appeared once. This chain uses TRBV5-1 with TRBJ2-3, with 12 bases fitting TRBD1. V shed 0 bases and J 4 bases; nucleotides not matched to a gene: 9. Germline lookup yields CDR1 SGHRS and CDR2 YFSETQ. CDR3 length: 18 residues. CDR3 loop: CASSLAVLGTGGADTQYF. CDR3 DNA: TGCGCCAGCAGCTTGGCCGTCCTTGGGACAGGGGGCGCAGATACGCAGTATTTT.

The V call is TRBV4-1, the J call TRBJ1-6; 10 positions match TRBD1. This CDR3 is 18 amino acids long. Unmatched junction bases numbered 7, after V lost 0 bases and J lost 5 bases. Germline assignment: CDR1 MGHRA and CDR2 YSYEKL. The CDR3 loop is CASSQDWDGTGDNSPLHF. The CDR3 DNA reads TGCGCCAGCAGCCAAGATTGGGACGGGACAGGGGATAATTCACCCCTCCACTTT.

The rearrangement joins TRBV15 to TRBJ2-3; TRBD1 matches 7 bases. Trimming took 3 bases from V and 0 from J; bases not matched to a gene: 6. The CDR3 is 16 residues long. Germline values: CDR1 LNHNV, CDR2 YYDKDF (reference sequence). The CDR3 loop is CATSSYRGSSTDTQYF. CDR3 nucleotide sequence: TGTGCCACCAGCAGTTACAGGGGTTCTAGCACAGATACGCAGTATTTT.

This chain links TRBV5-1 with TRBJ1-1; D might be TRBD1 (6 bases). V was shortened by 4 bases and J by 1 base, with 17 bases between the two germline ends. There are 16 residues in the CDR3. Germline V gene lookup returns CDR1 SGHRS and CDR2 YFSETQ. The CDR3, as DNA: TGCGCCAGCAGCCCTAGGGCAGGGGCAGGGAACACTGAAGCTTTCTTT. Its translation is CASSPRAGAGNTEAFF.

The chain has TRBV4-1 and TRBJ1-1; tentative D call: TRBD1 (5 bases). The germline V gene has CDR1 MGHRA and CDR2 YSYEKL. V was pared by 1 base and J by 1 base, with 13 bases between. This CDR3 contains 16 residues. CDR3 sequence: CASSQGGQIWNTEAFF. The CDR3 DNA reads TGCGCCAGCAGCCAAGGGGGCCAGATTTGGAACACTGAAGCTTTCTTT.

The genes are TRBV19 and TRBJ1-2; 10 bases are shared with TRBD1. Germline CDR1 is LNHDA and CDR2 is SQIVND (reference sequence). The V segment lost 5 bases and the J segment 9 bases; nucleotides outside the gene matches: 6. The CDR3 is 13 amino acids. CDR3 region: CASSAGQGISYTF. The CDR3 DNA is TGTGCCAGTAGTGCGGGACAGGGGATCAGCTACACCTTC. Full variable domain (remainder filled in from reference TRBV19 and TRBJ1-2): DGGITQSPKYLFRKEGQNVTLSCEQNLNHDAMYWYRQDPGQGLRLIYYSQIVNDFQKGDIAEGYSVSREKKESFPLTVTSAQKNPTAFYLCASSAGQGISYTFGSGTRLTVV.

The CDR3 loop is CASSQGQGSRTEAFF. As DNA, the CDR3 is TGTGCCAGCAGCCAAGGGCAGGGAAGTCGGACTGAAGCTTTCTTT. This chain uses TRBV4-2 with TRBJ1-1; D might be TRBD1 (5 bases). V was clipped by 1 base and J by 5 bases, with 14 bases between them. Germline assignment: CDR1 LGHNA and CDR2 YNFKEQ. The CDR3 loop spans 15 amino acids.

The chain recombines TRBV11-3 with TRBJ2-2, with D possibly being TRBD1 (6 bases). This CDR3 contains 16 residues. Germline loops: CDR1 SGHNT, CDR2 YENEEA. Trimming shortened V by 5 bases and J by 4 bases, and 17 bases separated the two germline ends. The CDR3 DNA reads TGTGCCAGCAGCATGGGGACACTGTTCGGCACCGGGGAGCTGTTTTTT. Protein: CASSMGTLFGTGELFF.

The DNA of the CDR3 is TGTGCCTGGAGTGTAGGGCTAGCCAATGAGCAGTTCTTC. Amino acid sequence: CAWSVGLANEQFF. This sequence joins TRBV30 and TRBJ2-1; a possible D gene is TRBD2 (5 bases). Trimming pared 0 bases from V and 6 bases from J, leaving 9 bases between. This CDR3 spans 13 amino acids. Per the germline V gene, CDR1 is GTSNPN and CDR2 is SVGIG (reference sequence).

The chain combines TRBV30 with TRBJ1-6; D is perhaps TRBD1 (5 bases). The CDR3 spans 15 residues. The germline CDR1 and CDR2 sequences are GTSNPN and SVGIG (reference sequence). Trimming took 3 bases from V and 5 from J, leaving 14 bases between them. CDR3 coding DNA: TGTGCCTGGAGGACACAGGCGATTAATAATTCACCCCTCCACTTT. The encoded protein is CAWRTQAINNSPLHF.

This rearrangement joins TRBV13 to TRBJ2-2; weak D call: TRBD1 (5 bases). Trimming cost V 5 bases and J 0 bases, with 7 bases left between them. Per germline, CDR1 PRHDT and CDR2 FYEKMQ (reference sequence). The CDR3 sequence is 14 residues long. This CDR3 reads CASSGQTNTGELFF. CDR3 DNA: TGTGCCAGCAGCGGACAAACGAACACCGGGGAGCTGTTTTTT.

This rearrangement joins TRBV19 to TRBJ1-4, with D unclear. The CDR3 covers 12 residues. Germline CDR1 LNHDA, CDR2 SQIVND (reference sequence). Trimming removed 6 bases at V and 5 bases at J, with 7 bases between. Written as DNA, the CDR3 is TGTGCCAGTAGATTGAGGAATGAAAAACTGTTTTTT. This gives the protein CASRLRNEKLFF.

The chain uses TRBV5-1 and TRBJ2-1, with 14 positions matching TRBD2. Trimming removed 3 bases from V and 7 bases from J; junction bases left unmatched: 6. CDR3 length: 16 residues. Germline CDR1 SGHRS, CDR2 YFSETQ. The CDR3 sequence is CASSSTSGGAWNEQFF. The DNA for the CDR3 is TGCGCCAGCAGCTCGACTAGCGGGGGGGCATGGAATGAGCAGTTCTTC.

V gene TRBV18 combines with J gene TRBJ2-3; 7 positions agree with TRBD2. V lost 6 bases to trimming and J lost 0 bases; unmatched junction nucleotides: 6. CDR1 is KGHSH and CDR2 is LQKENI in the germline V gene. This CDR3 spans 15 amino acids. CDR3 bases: TGTGCCAGCTCGGCCCCGGGGGGTAGCACAGATACGCAGTATTTT. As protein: CASSAPGGSTDTQYF.

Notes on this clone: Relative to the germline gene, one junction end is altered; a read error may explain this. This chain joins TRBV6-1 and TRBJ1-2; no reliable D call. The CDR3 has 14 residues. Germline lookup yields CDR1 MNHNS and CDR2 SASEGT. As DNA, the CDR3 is TGTGCCAGCCGTGACACTAGACACGACTATGGCTACACCTTC. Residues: CASRDTRHDYGYTF.

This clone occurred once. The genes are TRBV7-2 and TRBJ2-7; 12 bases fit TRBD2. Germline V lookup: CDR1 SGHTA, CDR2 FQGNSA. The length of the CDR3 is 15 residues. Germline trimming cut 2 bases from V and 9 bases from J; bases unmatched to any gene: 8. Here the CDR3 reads CASSLSPSGGAWQYF. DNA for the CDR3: TGTGCCAGCAGCTTATCCCCTAGCGGGGGGGCCTGGCAGTACTTC.

The CDR3 region has the DNA TGTGCCAGCAGCCCAGAGACAGGTTCAGGGGGAAACACCATATATTTT. Translated, it gives CASSPETGSGGNTIYF. This rearrangement joins TRBV7-3 to TRBJ1-3; a possible D gene is TRBD1 (6 bases). The V and J ends lost 5 bases and 4 bases respectively, with 18 bases between them. Germline values: CDR1 SGHTA, CDR2 FQGTGA. The length of the CDR3 is 16 residues.

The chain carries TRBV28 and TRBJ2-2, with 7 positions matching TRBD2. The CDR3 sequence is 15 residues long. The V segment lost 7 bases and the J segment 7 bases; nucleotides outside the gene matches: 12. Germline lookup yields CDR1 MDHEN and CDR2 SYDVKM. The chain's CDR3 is CASMVEAGSGGELFF. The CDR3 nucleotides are TGTGCCAGCATGGTTGAAGCGGGGAGTGGCGGGGAGCTGTTTTTT.

CDR3 protein: CASSYSDRGFTEAFF. For the CDR3, the DNA is TGTGCCAGCAGTTACTCGGACAGGGGATTCACTGAAGCTTTCTTT. The V gene is TRBV6-5, the J gene TRBJ1-1; 9 nucleotides align to TRBD1. This CDR3 comprises 15 residues. The junction had 3 bases not matched to a gene; V was cut back by 0 bases and J by 4 bases. Looked up from germline, CDR1 is MNHEY and CDR2 is SVGAGI.